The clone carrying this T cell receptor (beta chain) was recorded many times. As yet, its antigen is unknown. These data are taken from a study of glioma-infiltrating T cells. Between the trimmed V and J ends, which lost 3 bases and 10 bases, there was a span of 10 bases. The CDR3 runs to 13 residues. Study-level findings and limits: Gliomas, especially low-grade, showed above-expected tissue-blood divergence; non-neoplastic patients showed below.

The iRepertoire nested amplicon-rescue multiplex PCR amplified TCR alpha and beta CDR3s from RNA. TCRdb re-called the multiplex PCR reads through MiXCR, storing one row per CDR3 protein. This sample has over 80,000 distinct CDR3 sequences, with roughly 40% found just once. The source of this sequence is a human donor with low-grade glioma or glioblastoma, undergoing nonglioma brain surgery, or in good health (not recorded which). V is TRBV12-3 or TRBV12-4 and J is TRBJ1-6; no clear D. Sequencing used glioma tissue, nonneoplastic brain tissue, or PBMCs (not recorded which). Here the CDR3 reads CASSFRDGSPLHF. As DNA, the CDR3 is TGTGCCAGCAGTTTTAGGGATGGCTCACCCCTCCACTTT.